The rows below give T cell receptor beta chains drawn from one sample of a study of Ad26.COV2.S vaccination and SARS-CoV-2 variants. Clones were sequenced by immunoSEQ multiplex PCR, and TCRdb holds only the in-frame ones, with some missing. This sample has some 370,000 clones; roughly four fifths occur once, and the top ten carry around 7.4%. This specimen consisted of peripheral blood, obtained in a trial of Ad26.COV2.S vaccine versus placebo. Every receptor here comes from a person between 18 and 60 years old who received the Ad26.COV2.S COVID-19 vaccine or a placebo. Each CDR3 is given with its conserved first and last residue. A D gene is named only where the DNA matches it firmly. For some rows the clone size is stated as once, few or many, or as a class when expanded; others skip it.

j_call	clone_size	d_call	v_call	cdr3_aa	cdr3_nt
TRBJ1-2	.	.	TRBV29-1	CSVDSEGNYGYTF	TGCAGCGTTGACAGTGAGGGTAACTATGGCTACACCTTC
TRBJ2-7	.	TRBD1	TRBV15	CATSRDRGYEQYF	TGTGCCACCAGCAGGGACAGGGGTTACGAGCAGTACTTC
TRBJ2-4	.	.	TRBV5-6	CASSLTELAKNIQYF	TGTGCCAGCAGCTTGACAGAACTAGCCAAAAACATTCAGTACTTC
TRBJ1-2	.	TRBD1	TRBV19	CASSLTGTALGYTF	TGTGCCAGTAGCCTAACAGGGACAGCCTTGGGCTACACCTTC
TRBJ1-1	few	TRBD1	TRBV19	CASSIGQGTEAFF	TGTGCCAGTAGTATAGGACAGGGTACTGAAGCTTTCTTT
TRBJ2-3	.	.	TRBV19	CASRSGPRGPDTQYF	TGTGCCAGTCGGTCGGGTCCGAGGGGACCAGATACGCAGTATTTT
TRBJ2-1	.	.	TRBV9	CASSAQGPVRGMGDEQFF	TGTGCCAGCAGCGCCCAAGGTCCCGTCCGGGGGATGGGCGATGAGCAGTTCTTC
TRBJ2-1	.	.	TRBV21-1	CASSKGETRQFF	TGTGCCAGCAGCAAAGGCGAGACTAGACAGTTCTTC
TRBJ2-4	.	.	TRBV7-9	CASSPPTATRAKNIQYF	TGTGCCAGCAGCCCCCCTACTGCGACAAGAGCCAAAAACATTCAGTACTTC
TRBJ2-3	once	.	TRBV9	CASSVASSDTQYF	TGTGCCAGCAGCGTAGCTAGTTCAGATACGCAGTATTTT
TRBJ2-7	.	.	TRBV27	CASSILAGRYSHEQYF	TGTGCCAGCAGTATCCTCGCGGGACGGTATTCCCACGAGCAGTACTTC
TRBJ2-3	.	TRBD2	TRBV5-4	CASSLGLAGGISFDTQYF	TGTGCCAGCAGCTTGGGCCTAGCGGGAGGGATTTCGTTCGATACGCAGTATTTT
TRBJ2-1	.	.	TRBV19	CASSISANSYNEQFF	TGTGCCAGTAGTATCTCTGCGAACTCCTACAATGAGCAGTTCTTC
TRBJ2-7	.	TRBD2	TRBV5-1	CASSPGLAGFSSYEQYF	TGCGCCAGCAGCCCAGGACTAGCGGGGTTTAGCTCCTACGAGCAGTACTTC
TRBJ1-2	.	TRBD1	TRBV24-1	CATYTGAGGYTF	TGTGCCACCTACACAGGGGCAGGTGGCTACACCTTC
TRBJ1-2	.	.	TRBV9	CASSVGGRELLNGYTF	TGTGCCAGCAGCGTAGGGGGACGAGAACTTCTCAATGGCTACACCTTC